This TCR beta chain was captured in a study of T cell repertoires in cytomegalovirus infection. Study in general: It was recently identified HLA-C-restricted and well-studied HLA-B-restricted CMV epitopes that the study used. Matching HLA type, along with CMV infection, was indicated by public TCR beta signatures.

Deletions cut 4 bases from V and 6 bases from J, with 14 bases between. Germline assignment: CDR1 SGHNT and CDR2 YYREEE (reference sequence). The CDR3 spans 13 residues. TCRdb recomputed calls from the reads with MiXCR, one row per CDR3 protein. This table has 650,000 to 850,000 distinct CDR3 sequences, 25% to 30% appearing once. With regard to this clonotype: Its target is unknown.

The study, taken as a whole, reports: Cumulative public TCR beta family frequency identified CMV carriers with the relevant HLA.

The chain combines TRBV5-4 with TRBJ2-7; weak D call: TRBD1 (6 bases). Sample: cultured CD8+ T cells from PBMCs, taken from culture after CMV antigen stimulation. The source of this sequence is a human donor in good health (CMV status not recorded). Some clones in this sample may be carry-over from other donors' samples. The CDR3 loop reads CASSTHQGSEQYF. The CDR3 region has the DNA TGTGCCAGCAGCACGCACCAGGGGTCCGAGCAGTACTTC.